The clone carrying this TCR beta chain was recorded a few times. The junction does not match germline at one end; this may be a read error. From germline, CDR1 is MNHEY and CDR2 SMNVEV (reference sequence). The CDR3 totals 16 residues. Amplification used 60 Vbeta primers and 13 Jbeta primers. Clones were read by immunoSEQ multiplex PCR, and TCRdb kept only the in-frame ones, dropping some. Among roughly 100,000 clones listed, roughly 80% were seen once. The sample is drawn from a study of cytomegalovirus exposure and HLA in healthy donors. The chain has TRBV27 and TRBJ1-5; 9 nucleotides align to TRBD1. Sample: PBMCs. The sequence was obtained from a young man in good health and CMV-seropositive. CDR3 in DNA: TGTGCCAGCAGTCGGGACAGGGTATATAGCAATCAGTCCCAGCATTTT. Protein product: CASSRDRVYSNQSQHF.